These T cell receptor beta chains were read from a single sample in a study of human thymus T cells. Method: immunoSEQ multiplex PCR; TCRdb's copy keeps in-frame clones and lacks some. The sample includes tens of thousands of clones, 95% of them seen just once. The sample comprised thymus tissue. The receptors originated from a girl under two years old with a congenital heart defect but otherwise immunologically healthy. Each CDR3 is given with its conserved first and last residue. D genes are given only for firm matches. Clone size is shown for a subset of rows, as once, few, many or a class of expanded clone.

>14|TRBV2|-|TRBD1|TRBJ1-2
CASSREGTDYGYTF
TGTGCCAGCAGTCGGGAGGGGACAGACTATGGCTACACCTTC
>16|TRBV27|-|TRBD2|TRBJ2-4
CASSSEREFSINIQYF
TGTGCCAGCAGTTCCGAGCGGGAGTTCTCGATAAACATTCAGTACTTC
>16|TRBV27|-|-|TRBJ2-2
CASSPPLRGNTGELFF
TGTGCCAGCAGTCCGCCCTTGCGGGGGAACACCGGGGAGCTGTTTTTT
>13|TRBV10-3|-|-|TRBJ2-7
CAIRKQLGGEQYF
TGTGCCATCAGGAAGCAACTGGGGGGAGAGCAGTACTTC
>15|TRBV4-3|-|TRBD1|TRBJ1-1
CASSQGGGLNTEAFF
TGCGCCAGCAGCCAAGGAGGGGGCTTGAACACTGAAGCTTTCTTT
>19|TRBV29-1|-|TRBD1|TRBJ2-7
CSVEASTTGGIFEGLEQYF
TGCAGCGTTGAAGCGTCGACGACAGGGGGCATTTTTGAGGGCCTCGAGCAGTACTTC
>17|TRBV27|-|-|TRBJ1-3
CASSSGGLEGSGNTIYF
TGTGCCAGCAGTTCTGGGGGTCTCGAGGGGTCTGGAAACACCATATATTTT
>15|TRBV4-3|-|-|TRBJ2-5
CASSQDIETQETQYF
TGCGCCAGCAGCCAAGATATAGAAACTCAAGAGACCCAGTACTTC
>16|TRBV7-2|-|-|TRBJ1-4
CASSLGGAGSNEKLFF
TGTGCCAGCAGCTTAGGGGGGGCAGGGTCGAATGAAAAACTGTTTTTT
>17|TRBV4-1|once|-|TRBJ1-1
CASSQERSPWRSPEAFF
TGCGCCAGCAGCCAAGAAAGGTCACCCTGGAGGTCCCCTGAAGCTTTCTTT
>18|TRBV27|once|-|TRBJ2-1
CASSRTPKAPGTLGGQFF
TGTGCCAGCAGCCGAACCCCCAAGGCCCCCGGGACTTTGGGTGGGCAGTTCTTC
>15|TRBV7-2|-|-|TRBJ2-1
CASRLRDKDYNEQFF
TGTGCCAGCAGGCTCCGGGACAAGGATTACAATGAGCAGTTCTTC
>13|TRBV11-2|-|TRBD1|TRBJ1-2
CASSPPGQPGYTF
TGTGCCAGCAGCCCCCCGGGACAGCCGGGCTACACCTTC
>14|TRBV29-1|-|TRBD1|TRBJ2-1
CSSNPGQGHNEQFF
TGCAGCTCAAATCCGGGACAGGGCCACAATGAGCAGTTCTTC
>14|TRBV5-1|-|-|TRBJ2-7
CASSSPGGLVEQYF
TGCGCCAGCAGCTCGCCCGGGGGGCTGGTCGAGCAGTACTTC
>17|TRBV18|-|-|TRBJ1-1
CASSPPRTFGRTTEAFF
TGTGCCAGCTCACCACCGAGGACATTTGGGAGAACAACTGAAGCTTTCTTT
>18|TRBV19|-|TRBD2|TRBJ2-2
CASSTPGLAGGPTGELFF
TGTGCCAGTAGTACCCCGGGACTAGCGGGAGGGCCCACCGGGGAGCTGTTTTTT
>17|TRBV28|once|TRBD2|TRBJ2-5
CASSPEPREAPQETQYF
TGTGCCAGCAGTCCAGAGCCGCGGGAGGCCCCTCAAGAGACCCAGTACTTC
>14|TRBV4-2|-|TRBD1|TRBJ1-5
CASSQGTGDQPQHF
TGTGCCAGCAGCCAGGGGACAGGGGACCAGCCCCAGCATTTT
>18|TRBV5-1|-|TRBD2|TRBJ2-1
CASSFSLGEGPGENEQFF
TGCGCCAGCAGCTTCTCACTTGGGGAGGGACCCGGGGAAAATGAGCAGTTCTTC
>12|TRBV25-1|once|-|TRBJ2-7
CASSVGWVEQYF
TGTGCCAGCAGTGTAGGATGGGTGGAGCAGTACTTC
>17|TRBV28|-|-|TRBJ1-3
CASSLPPTGRWGNTIYF
TGTGCCAGCAGCCTTCCTCCAACAGGGAGGTGGGGAAACACCATATATTTT
>18|TRBV19|-|-|TRBJ2-2
CASSIWGPGGREAGELFF
TGTGCCAGTAGTATTTGGGGACCGGGTGGAAGGGAGGCCGGGGAGCTGTTTTTT
>16|TRBV29-1|-|TRBD1|TRBJ1-2
CSVPRDRGQKGYGYTF
TGCAGCGTCCCCCGGGACAGGGGGCAGAAGGGATATGGCTACACCTTC
>12|TRBV29-1|-|-|TRBJ2-7
CSDRDTSYEQYF
TGCAGCGACCGGGACACCTCCTACGAGCAGTACTTC
>21|TRBV2|-|TRBD2|TRBJ2-3
CASSEGVSGLAGGGLPDTQYF
TGTGCCAGCAGTGAAGGGGTGTCGGGACTAGCGGGAGGTGGTCTCCCAGATACGCAGTATTTT
>18|TRBV10-1|-|TRBD1|TRBJ2-7
CASSESGEGTGPRYEQYF
TGCGCCAGCAGTGAGTCCGGGGAGGGGACAGGGCCTCGCTACGAGCAGTACTTC
>19|TRBV7-2|-|TRBD2|TRBJ2-3
CASDNRGTSGRAGGNTQYF
TGTGCCAGCGACAACCGCGGGACTAGCGGGAGGGCCGGGGGGAATACGCAGTATTTT